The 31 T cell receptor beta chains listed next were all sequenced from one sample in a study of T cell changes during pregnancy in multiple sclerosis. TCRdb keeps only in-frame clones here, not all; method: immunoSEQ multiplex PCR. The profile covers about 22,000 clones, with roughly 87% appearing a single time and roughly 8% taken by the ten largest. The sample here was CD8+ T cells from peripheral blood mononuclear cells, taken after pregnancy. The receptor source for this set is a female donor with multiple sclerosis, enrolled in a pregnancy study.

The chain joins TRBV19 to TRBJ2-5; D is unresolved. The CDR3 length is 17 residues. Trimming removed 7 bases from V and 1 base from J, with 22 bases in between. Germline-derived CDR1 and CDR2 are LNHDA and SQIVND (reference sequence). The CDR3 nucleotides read TGTGCCAGTAAAAGGTCTCTCGCGGATACCCTCCAAGAGACCCAGTACTTC. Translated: CASKRSLADTLQETQYF. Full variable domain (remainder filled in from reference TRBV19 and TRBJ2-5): DGGITQSPKYLFRKEGQNVTLSCEQNLNHDAMYWYRQDPGQGLRLIYYSQIVNDFQKGDIAEGYSVSREKKESFPLTVTSAQKNPTAFYLCASKRSLADTLQETQYFGPGTRLLVL.

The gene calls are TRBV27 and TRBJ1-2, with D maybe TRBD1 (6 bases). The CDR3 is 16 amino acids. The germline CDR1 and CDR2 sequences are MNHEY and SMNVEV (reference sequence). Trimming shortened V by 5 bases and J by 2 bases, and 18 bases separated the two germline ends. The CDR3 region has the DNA TGTGCCAGCAGTCGATTTTTGGACAGTCAGAACTATGGCTACACCTTC. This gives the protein CASSRFLDSQNYGYTF.

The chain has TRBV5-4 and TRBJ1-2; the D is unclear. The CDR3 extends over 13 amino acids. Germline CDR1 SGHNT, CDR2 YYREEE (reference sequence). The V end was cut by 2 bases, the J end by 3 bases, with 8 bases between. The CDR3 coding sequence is TGTGCCAGCAGCTTTGGGCCGGACTATGGCTACACCTTC. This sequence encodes CASSFGPDYGYTF.

CDR3 DNA sequence: TGTGCCAGCAGTGCCTCCAGCGGGGGGATCTCCTACGAGCAGTACTTC. Translating it yields CASSASSGGISYEQYF. The genes are TRBV27 and TRBJ2-7; TRBD2 matches 9 bases. The CDR3 covers 16 residues. From germline, CDR1 is MNHEY and CDR2 SMNVEV (reference sequence). Germline trimming cut 5 bases from V and 0 bases from J; bases unmatched to any gene: 8.

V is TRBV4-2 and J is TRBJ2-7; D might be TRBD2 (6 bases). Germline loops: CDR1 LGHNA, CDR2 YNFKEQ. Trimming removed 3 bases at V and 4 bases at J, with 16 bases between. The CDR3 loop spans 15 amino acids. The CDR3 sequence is CASSQIRGLPYEQYF. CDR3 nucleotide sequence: TGTGCCAGCAGCCAGATACGAGGACTACCTTACGAGCAGTACTTC.

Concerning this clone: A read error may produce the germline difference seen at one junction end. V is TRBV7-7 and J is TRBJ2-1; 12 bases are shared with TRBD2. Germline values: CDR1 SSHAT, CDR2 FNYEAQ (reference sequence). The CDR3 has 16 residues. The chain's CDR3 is CASSSRLAGDGDEQFF. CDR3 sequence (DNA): TGTGCTAGCAGCTCTAGACTAGCGGGAGATGGTGATGAGCAGTTCTTC.

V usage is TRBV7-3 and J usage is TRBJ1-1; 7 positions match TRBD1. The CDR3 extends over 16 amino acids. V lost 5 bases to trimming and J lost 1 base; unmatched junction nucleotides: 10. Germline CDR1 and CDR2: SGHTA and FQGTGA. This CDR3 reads CASSQLSGTENTEAFF. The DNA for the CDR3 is TGTGCCAGCAGCCAACTCTCCGGGACAGAGAACACTGAAGCTTTCTTT.

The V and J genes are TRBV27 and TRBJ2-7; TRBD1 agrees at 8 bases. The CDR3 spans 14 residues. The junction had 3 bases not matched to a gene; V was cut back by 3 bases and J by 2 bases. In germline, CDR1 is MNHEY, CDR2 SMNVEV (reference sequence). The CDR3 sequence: CASSLGDRPYEQYF. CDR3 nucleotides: TGTGCCAGCAGTTTGGGGGACAGGCCCTACGAGCAGTACTTC.

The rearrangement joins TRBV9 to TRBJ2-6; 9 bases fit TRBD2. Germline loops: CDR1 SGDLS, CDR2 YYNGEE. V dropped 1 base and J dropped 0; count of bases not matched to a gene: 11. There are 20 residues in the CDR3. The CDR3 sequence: CASSVTSVAGGSSGANVLTF. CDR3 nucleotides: TGTGCCAGCAGCGTAACGTCGGTGGCGGGGGGGAGCTCTGGGGCCAACGTCCTGACTTTC.

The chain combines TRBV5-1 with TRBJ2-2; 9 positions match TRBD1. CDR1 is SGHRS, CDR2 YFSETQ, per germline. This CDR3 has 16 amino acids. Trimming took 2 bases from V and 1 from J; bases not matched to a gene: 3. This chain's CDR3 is CASSFGQGRNTGELFF. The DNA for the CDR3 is TGCGCCAGCAGCTTTGGACAGGGGAGGAACACCGGGGAGCTGTTTTTT.

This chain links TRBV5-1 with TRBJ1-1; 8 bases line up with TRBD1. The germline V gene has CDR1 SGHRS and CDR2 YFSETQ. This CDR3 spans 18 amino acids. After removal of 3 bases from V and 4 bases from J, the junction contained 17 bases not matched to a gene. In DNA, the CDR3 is TGCGCCAGCAGCTGGCTTACCGACAGGGGAACAGAGAGCACTGAAGCTTTCTTT. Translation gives CASSWLTDRGTESTEAFF.

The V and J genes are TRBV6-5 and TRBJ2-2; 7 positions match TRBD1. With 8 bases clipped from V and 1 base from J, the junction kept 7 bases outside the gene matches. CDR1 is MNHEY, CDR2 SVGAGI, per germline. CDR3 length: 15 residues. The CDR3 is CASGTQGLNTGELFF. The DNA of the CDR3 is TGTGCCAGCGGGACACAGGGGTTGAACACCGGGGAGCTGTTTTTT.

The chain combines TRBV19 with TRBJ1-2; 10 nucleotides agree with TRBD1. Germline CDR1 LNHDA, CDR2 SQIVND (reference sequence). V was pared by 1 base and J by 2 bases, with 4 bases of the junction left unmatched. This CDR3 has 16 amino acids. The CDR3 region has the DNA TGTGCCAGTAGTATAGGACAGGGGGCGTCGAACTATGGCTACACCTTC. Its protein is CASSIGQGASNYGYTF.

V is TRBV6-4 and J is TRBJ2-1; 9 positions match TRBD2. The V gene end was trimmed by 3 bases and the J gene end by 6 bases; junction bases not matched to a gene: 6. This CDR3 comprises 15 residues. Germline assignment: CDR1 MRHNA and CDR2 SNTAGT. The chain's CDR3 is CASSEAAGGSNEQFF. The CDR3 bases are TGTGCCAGCAGTGAAGCAGCGGGAGGCTCCAATGAGCAGTTCTTC.

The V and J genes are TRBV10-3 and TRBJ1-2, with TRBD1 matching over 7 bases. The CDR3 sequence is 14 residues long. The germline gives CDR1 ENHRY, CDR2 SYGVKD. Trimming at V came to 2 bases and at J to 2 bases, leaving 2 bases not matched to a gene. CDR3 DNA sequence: TGTGCCATCAGTGAGGTGACAGGGAACTATGGCTACACCTTC. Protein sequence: CAISEVTGNYGYTF.

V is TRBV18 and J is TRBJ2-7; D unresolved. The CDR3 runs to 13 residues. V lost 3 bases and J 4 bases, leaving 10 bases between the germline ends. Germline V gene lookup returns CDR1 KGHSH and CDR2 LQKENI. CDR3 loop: CASSPPTDYEQYF. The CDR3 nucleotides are TGTGCCAGCTCACCTCCCACTGATTACGAGCAGTACTTC.

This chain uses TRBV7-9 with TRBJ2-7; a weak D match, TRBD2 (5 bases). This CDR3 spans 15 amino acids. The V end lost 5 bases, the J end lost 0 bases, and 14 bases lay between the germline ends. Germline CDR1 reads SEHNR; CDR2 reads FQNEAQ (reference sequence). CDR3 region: CASSPADFTSYEQYF. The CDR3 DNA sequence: TGTGCCAGCAGCCCCGCGGACTTTACCTCCTACGAGCAGTACTTC. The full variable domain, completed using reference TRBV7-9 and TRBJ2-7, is DTGVSQNPRHKITKRGQNVTFRCDPISEHNRLYWYRQTLGQGPEFLTYFQNEAQLEKSRLLSDRFSAERPKGSFSTLEIQRTEQGDSAMYLCASSPADFTSYEQYFGPGTRLTVT.

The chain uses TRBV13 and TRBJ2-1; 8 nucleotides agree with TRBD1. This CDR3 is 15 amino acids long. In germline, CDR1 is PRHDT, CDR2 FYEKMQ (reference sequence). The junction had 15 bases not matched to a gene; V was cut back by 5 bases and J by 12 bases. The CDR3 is CASSETGVARFRQFF. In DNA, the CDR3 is TGTGCCAGCAGCGAGACAGGGGTCGCTCGGTTCAGGCAGTTCTTC.

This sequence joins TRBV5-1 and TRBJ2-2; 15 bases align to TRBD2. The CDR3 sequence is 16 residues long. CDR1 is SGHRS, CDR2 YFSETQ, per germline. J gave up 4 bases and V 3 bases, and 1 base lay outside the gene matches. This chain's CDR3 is CASSWGLAGGTGELFF. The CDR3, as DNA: TGCGCCAGCAGCTGGGGACTAGCGGGAGGCACCGGGGAGCTGTTTTTT. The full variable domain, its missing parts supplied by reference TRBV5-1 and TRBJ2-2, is KAGVTQTPRYLIKTRGQQVTLSCSPISGHRSVSWYQQTPGQGLQFLFEYFSETQRNKGNFPGRFSGRQFSNSRSEMNVSTLELGDSALYLCASSWGLAGGTGELFFGEGSRLTVL.

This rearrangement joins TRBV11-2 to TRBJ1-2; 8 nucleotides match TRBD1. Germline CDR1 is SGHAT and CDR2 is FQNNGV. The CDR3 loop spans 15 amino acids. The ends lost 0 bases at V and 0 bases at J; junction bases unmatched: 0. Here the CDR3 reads CASSLEQGANYGYTF. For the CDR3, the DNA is TGTGCCAGCAGCTTAGAACAGGGGGCTAACTATGGCTACACCTTC.

Here the CDR3 DNA reads TGCGCCAGCAGCTTCGGGGATACTGAAGCTTTCTTT. Translated: CASSFGDTEAFF. V gene TRBV5-1 combines with J gene TRBJ1-1, with unresolved D. The CDR3 extends over 12 amino acids. The germline V gene encodes CDR1 SGHRS and CDR2 YFSETQ. V lost 2 bases and J lost 5, with 7 bases in between.

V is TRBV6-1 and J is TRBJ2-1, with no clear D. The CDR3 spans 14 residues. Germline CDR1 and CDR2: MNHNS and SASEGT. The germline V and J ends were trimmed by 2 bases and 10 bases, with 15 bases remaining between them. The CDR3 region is CASSEFHMVAEQFF. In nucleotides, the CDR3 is TGTGCCAGCAGTGAATTCCATATGGTGGCAGAGCAGTTCTTC.

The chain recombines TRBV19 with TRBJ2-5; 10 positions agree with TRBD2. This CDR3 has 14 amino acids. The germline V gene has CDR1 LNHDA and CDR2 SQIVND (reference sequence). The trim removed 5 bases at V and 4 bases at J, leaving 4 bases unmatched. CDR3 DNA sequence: TGTGCCAGTAGTCCCCTAGCGGGAGTAGAGACCCAGTACTTC. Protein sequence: CASSPLAGVETQYF.

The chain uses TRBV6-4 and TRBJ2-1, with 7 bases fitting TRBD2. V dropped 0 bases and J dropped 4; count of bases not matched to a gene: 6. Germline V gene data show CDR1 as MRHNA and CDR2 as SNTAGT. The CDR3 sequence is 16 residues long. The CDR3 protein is CASSDSEAGDYNEQFF. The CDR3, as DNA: TGTGCCAGCAGTGACTCAGAGGCGGGAGATTACAATGAGCAGTTCTTC.

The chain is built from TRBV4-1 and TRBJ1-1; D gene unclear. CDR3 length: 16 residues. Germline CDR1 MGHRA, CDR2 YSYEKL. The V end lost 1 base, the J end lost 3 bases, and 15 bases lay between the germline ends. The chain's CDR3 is CASSQVVSRGHTEAFF. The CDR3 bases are TGCGCCAGCAGCCAAGTTGTAAGTCGCGGGCACACTGAAGCTTTCTTT.

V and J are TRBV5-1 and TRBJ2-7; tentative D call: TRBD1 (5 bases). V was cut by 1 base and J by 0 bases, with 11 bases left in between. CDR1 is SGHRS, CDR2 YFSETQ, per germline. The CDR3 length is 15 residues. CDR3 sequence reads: CASSLYPGFSYEQYF. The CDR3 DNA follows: TGCGCCAGCAGCTTGTACCCAGGGTTCTCCTACGAGCAGTACTTC.

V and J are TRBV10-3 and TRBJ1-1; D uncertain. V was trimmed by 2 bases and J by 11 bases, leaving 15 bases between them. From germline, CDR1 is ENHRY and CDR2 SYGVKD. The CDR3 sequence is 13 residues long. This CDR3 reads CAISELGVRVAFF. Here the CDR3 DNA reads TGTGCCATCAGTGAGCTCGGTGTCCGGGTGGCTTTCTTT.

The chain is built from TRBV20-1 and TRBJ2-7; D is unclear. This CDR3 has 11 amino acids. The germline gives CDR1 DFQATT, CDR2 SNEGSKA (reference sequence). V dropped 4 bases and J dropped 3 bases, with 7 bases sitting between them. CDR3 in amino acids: CSATLYYEQYF. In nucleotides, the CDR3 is TGCAGTGCTACCCTTTACTACGAGCAGTACTTC.

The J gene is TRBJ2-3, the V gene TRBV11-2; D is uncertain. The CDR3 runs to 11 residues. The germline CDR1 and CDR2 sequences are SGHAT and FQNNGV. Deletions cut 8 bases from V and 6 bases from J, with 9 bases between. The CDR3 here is CASDELDTQYF. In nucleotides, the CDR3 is TGTGCCAGCGATGAGTTGGATACGCAGTATTTT.

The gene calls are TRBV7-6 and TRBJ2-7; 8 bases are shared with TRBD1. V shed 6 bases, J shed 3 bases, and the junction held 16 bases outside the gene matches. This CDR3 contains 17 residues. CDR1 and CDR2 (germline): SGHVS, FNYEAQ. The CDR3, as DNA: TGTGCCAGCAGTCCACTATCACCGGGACAGGACTACTACGAGCAGTACTTC. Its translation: CASSPLSPGQDYYEQYF.

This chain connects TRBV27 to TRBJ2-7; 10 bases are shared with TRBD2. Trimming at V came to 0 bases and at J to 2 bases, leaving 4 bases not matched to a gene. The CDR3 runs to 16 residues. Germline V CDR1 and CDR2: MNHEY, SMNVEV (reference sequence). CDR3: CASSLSTSGIPYEQYF. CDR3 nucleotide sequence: TGTGCCAGCAGTTTATCAACTAGCGGGATACCCTACGAGCAGTACTTC.